Detailed here is one T cell receptor beta chain. Its antigen is undetermined. This entry belongs to a study of CD8+ T cells in alopecia areata. Germline V gene lookup returns CDR1 LNHDA and CDR2 SQIVND (reference sequence). Trimming at V came to 8 bases and at J to 2 bases, leaving 3 bases not matched to a gene. The CDR3 is 15 residues long. Findings and caveats of the study: Scalp specimens additionally yield sequences from normal skin's resident alphabeta T cells.

Extracted from the samples, RNA was reverse transcribed into cDNA to serve as the sequencing template. Measured with immunoSEQ multiplex PCR; TCRdb has only the in-frame clones, and not every one. The table lists about 180,000 clones, approximately 49% of them singletons, with around 10% in the top ten. Treatment here: oral pan-JAK inhibitor, 5-10 mg twice daily. Sample: CD8+ T cells sorted from blood, taken at week 52, from a patient treated with tofacitinib. The chain couples TRBV19 to TRBJ2-6, with 10 bases lining up with TRBD1. The clonotype was recovered from a human donor with alopecia areata. CDR3 nucleotides: TGTGCCAGTGGGACAGGGGACACTGGGGCCAACGTCCTGACTTTC. Translated, it gives CASGTGDTGANVLTF.